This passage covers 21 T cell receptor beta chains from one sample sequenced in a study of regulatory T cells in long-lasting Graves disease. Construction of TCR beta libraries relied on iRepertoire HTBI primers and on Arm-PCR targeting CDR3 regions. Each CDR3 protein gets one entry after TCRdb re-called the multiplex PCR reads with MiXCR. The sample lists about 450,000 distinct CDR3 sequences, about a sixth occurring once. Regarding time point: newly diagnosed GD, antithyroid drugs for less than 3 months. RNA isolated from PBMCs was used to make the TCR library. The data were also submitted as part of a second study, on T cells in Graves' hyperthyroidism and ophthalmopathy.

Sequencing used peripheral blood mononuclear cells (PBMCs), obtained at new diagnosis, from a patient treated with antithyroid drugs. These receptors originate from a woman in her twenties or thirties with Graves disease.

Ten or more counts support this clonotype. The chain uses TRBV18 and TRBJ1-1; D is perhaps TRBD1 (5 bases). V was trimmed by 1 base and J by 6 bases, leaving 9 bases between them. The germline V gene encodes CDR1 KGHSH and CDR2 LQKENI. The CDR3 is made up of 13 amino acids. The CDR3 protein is CASSPLWDAEAFF. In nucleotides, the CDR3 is TGTGCCAGCTCACCACTGTGGGACGCTGAAGCTTTCTTT.

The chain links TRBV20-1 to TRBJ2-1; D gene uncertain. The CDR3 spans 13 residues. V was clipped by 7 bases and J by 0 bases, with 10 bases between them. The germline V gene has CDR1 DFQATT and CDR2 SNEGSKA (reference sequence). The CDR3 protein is CSVNKGSYNEQFF. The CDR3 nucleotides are TGCAGTGTTAACAAGGGCTCCTACAATGAGCAGTTCTTC.

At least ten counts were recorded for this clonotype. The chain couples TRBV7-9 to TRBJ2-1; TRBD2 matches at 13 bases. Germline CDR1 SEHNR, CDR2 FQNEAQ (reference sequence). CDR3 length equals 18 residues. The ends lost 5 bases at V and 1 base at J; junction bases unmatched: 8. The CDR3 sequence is CASSARTSGRISYNEQFF. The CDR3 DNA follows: TGTGCCAGCAGCGCCCGGACTAGCGGGAGAATTTCCTACAATGAGCAGTTCTTC.

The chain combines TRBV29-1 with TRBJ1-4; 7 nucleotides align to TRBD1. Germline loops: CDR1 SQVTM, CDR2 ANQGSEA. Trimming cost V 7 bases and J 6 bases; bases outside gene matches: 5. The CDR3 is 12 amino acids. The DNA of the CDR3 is TGCAGCGCTCCAGGACAGGATGAAAAACTGTTTTTT. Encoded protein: CSAPGQDEKLFF. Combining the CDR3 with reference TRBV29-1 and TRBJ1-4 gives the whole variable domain SAVISQKPSRDICQRGTSLTIQCQVDSQVTMMFWYRQQPGQSLTLIATANQGSEATYESGFVIDKFPISRPNLTFSTLTVSNMSPEDSSIYLCSAPGQDEKLFFGSGTQLSVL.

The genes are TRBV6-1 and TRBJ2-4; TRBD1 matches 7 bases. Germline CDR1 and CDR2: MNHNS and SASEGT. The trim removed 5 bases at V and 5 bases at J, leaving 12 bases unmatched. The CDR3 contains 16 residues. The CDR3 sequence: CASSQVQGVAQNIQYF. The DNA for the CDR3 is TGTGCCAGCAGTCAAGTGCAGGGGGTTGCTCAAAACATTCAGTACTTC.

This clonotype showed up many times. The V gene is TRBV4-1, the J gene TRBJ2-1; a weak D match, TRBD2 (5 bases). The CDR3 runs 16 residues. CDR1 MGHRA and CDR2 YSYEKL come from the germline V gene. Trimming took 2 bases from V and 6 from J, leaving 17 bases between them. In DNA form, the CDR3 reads TGCGCCAGCAGCCAACCACTAGTTCTTGTCAGCAATGAGCAGTTCTTC. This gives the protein CASSQPLVLVSNEQFF.

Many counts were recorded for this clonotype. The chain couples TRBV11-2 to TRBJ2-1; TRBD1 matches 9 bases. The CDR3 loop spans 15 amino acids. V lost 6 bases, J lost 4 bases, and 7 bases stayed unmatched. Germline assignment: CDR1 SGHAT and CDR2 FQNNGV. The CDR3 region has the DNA TGTGCCAGCAGGTCACAGGGGGCTCGGTACAATGAGCAGTTCTTC. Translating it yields CASRSQGARYNEQFF. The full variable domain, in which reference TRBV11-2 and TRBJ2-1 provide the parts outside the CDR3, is EAGVAQSPRYKIIEKRQSVAFWCNPISGHATLYWYQQILGQGPKLLIQFQNNGVVDDSQLPKDRFSAERLKGVDSTLKIQPAKLEDSAVYLCASRSQGARYNEQFFGPGTRLTVL.

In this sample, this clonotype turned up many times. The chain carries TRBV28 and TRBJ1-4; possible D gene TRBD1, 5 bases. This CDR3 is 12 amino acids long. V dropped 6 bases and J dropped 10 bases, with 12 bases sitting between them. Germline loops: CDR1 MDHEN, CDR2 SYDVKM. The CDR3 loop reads CASSPRRGKLFF. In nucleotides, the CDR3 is TGTGCCAGCAGCCCTCGGAGGGGAAAACTGTTTTTT.

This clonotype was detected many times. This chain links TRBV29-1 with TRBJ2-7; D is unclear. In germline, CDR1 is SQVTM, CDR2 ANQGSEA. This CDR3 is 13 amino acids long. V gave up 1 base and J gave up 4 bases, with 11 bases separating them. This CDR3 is CSVEGVSRYEQYF. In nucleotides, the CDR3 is TGCAGCGTTGAAGGCGTGAGTAGGTACGAGCAGTACTTC.

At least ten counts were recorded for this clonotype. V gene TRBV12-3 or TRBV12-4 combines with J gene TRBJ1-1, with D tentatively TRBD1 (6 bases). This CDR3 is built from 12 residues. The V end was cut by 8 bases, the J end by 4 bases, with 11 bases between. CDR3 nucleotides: TGTGCCAGCTACAGGGTTACCACTGAAGCTTTCTTT. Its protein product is CASYRVTTEAFF.

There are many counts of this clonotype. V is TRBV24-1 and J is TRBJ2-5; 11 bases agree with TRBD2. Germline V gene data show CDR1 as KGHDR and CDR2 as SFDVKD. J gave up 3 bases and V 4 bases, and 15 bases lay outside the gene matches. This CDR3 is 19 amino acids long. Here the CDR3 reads CATSDPLGTSGGGEETQYF. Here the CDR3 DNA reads TGTGCCACCAGTGACCCCCTCGGGACTAGCGGAGGGGGGGAAGAGACCCAGTACTTC.

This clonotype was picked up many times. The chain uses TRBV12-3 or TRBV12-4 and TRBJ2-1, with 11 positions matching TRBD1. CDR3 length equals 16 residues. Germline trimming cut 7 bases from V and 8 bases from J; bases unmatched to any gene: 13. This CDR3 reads CASTNLGQGAGDEQFF. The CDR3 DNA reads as TGTGCCAGCACCAATTTAGGACAGGGGGCAGGAGATGAGCAGTTCTTC.

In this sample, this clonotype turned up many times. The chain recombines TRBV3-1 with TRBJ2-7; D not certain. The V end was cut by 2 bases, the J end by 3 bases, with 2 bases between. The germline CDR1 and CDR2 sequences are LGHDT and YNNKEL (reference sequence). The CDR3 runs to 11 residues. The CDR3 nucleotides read TGTGCCAGCAGCCAATACTACGAGCAGTACTTC. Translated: CASSQYYEQYF.

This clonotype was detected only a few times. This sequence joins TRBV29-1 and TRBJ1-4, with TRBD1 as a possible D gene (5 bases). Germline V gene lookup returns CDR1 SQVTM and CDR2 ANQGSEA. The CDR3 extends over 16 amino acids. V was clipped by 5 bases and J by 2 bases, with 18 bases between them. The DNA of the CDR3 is TGCAGCGTTCAGGCAGGGACCGTCAACACTAATGAAAAACTGTTTTTT. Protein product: CSVQAGTVNTNEKLFF.

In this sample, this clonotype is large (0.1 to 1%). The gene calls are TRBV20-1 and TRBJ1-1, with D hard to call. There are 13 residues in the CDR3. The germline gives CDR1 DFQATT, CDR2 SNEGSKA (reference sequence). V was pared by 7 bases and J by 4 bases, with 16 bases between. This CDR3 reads CSGSLQVGTEAFF. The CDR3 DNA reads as TGCAGTGGTTCCCTCCAAGTAGGCACTGAAGCTTTCTTT.

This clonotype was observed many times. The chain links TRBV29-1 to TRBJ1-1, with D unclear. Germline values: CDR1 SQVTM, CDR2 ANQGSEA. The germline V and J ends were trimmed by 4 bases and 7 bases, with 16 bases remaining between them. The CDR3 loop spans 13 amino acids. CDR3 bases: TGCAGCGTTGGTGAGAGGGAAGATGATGAAGCTTTCTTT. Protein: CSVGEREDDEAFF.

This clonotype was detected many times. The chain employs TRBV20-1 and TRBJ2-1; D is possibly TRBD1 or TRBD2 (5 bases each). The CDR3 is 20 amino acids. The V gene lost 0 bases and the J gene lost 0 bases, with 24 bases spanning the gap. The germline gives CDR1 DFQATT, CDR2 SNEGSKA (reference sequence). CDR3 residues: CSAREGGGPEPVSSYNEQFF. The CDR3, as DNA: TGCAGTGCTAGAGAGGGTGGGGGACCCGAACCCGTAAGCTCCTACAATGAGCAGTTCTTC.

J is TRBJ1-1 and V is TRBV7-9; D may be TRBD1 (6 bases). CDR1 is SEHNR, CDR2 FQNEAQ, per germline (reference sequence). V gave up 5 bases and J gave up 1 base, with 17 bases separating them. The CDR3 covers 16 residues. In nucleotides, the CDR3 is TGTGCCAGCAGCGCCCGGGCCCCAGGGGCGAACACTGAAGCTTTCTTT. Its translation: CASSARAPGANTEAFF.

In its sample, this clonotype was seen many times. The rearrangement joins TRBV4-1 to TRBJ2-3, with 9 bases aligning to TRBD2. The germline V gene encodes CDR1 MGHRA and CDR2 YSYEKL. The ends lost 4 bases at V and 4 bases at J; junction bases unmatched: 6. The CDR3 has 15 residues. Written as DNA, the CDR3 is TGCGCCAGCAGCCCCCTAGCGGGATTTGCAGATACGCAGTATTTT. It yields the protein CASSPLAGFADTQYF.

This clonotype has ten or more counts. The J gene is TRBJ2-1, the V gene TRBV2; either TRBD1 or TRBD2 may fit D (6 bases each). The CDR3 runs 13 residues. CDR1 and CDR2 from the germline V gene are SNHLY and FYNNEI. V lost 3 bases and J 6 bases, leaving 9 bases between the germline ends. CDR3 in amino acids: CASSEWGANEQFF. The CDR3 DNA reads TGTGCCAGCAGTGAGTGGGGGGCCAATGAGCAGTTCTTC.

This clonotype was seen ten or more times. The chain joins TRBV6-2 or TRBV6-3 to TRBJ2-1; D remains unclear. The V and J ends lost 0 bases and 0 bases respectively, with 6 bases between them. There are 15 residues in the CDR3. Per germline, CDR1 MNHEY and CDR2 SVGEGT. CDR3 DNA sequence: TGTGCCAGCAGTTACTCGTCGTTCTCCTACAATGAGCAGTTCTTC. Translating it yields CASSYSSFSYNEQFF.